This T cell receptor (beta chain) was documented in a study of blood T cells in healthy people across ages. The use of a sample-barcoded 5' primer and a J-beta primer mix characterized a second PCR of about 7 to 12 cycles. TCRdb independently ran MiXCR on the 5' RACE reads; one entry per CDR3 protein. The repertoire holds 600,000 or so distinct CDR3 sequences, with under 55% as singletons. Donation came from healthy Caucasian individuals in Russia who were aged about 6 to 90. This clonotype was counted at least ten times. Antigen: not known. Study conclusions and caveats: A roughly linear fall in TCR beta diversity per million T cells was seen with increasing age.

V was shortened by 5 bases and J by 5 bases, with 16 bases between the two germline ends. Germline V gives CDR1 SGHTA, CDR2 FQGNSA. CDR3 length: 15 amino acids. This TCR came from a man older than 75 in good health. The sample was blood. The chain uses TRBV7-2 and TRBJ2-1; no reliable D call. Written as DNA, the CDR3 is TGTGCCAGCAGCCTGATAGCCAACCTTAACAATGAGCAGTTCTTC. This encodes CASSLIANLNNEQFF. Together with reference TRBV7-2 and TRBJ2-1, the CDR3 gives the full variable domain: GAGVSQSPSNKVTEKGKDVELRCDPISGHTALYWYRQSLGQGLEFLIYFQGNSAPDKSGLPSDRFSAERTGGSVSTLTIQRTQQEDSAVYLCASSLIANLNNEQFFGPGTRLTVL.